The 25 T cell receptor delta chains reported below all come from one sample, sequenced in a study of gamma-delta T cells after stem cell transplantation. TCRdb re-called the RT-PCR reads using CATT. The table has approximately 2,400 delta-chain clones, around 5.6% seen once; the top ten hold about a quarter. The source material was gamma-delta T cells. These receptors were obtained from a human donor. It is not recorded whose cells these are; they may come from a transplant donor.

In regard to this clone: Translating this DNA gives a protein that differs at residue 4 from the TCRdb one, which belongs to a much larger clone; a read error is likely, and the protein shown is this translation. The genes are TRDV2 and TRDJ1; 13 bases fit TRDD3. V lost 5 bases to trimming and J lost 1 base; unmatched junction nucleotides: 21. The length of the CDR3 is 21 residues. CDR1 is GEAIGNYY, CDR2 EKD, per germline. The CDR3 protein is CACGSLRTGGYVEGITDKLIF. The CDR3 DNA reads TGTGCCTGTGGCTCCCTTAGAACTGGGGGATACGTGGAGGGGATCACCGATAAACTCATCTTT.

This clone is deemed medium-sized. The chain links TRDV2 to TRDJ1; D might be TRDD3 (5 bases). Trimming pared 0 bases from V and 2 bases from J, leaving 18 bases between. Germline lookup yields CDR1 GEAIGNYY and CDR2 EKD. The CDR3 totals 17 residues. The CDR3 DNA reads as TGTGCCTGTGACACCTTGTTGAGGGATCCCCCAACCGATAAACTCATCTTT. Translated, it gives CACDTLLRDPPTDKLIF.

This clone turned up a few times. Just one base apart from a much larger clone, this may be a read error. V gene TRDV2 combines with J gene TRDJ1; 7 bases match TRDD3. The CDR3 contains 15 residues. V shed 3 bases, J shed 3 bases, and the junction held 9 bases outside the gene matches. The germline V gene encodes CDR1 GEAIGNYY and CDR2 EKD. As DNA, the CDR3 is TGTGCCTGTGACGTTCTGGGGGGTACTTCCGATAAACTCATCTTT. Amino acid sequence: CACDVLGGTSDKLIF.

This clone was seen more than once but under ten times. TCRdb lists the protein of a much larger clone for this DNA, which differs at residue 8, so this is likely a read error; the protein given here is translated from the DNA itself. This CDR3 is CACEELGTTYTDKLIF. The CDR3 coding sequence is TGTGCCTGTGAGGAACTGGGGACTACGTACACCGATAAACTCATCTTT. The J gene is TRDJ1, the V gene TRDV2, with 7 bases matching TRDD3. Trimming removed 4 bases from V and 0 bases from J; junction bases left unmatched: 10. Germline assignment: CDR1 GEAIGNYY and CDR2 EKD. This CDR3 has 16 residues.

Relative to its sample, this clone is large. Other DNA sequences of this sample code for an identical CDR3. This chain connects TRDV2 to TRDJ3; perhaps TRDD3 as D (5 bases). Germline V gene sequence: CDR1 GEAIGNYY, CDR2 EKD. V was pared by 0 bases and J by 13 bases, with 18 bases between. The CDR3 loop spans 16 amino acids. The CDR3 spells CACDTVEGAAARQMFF. The CDR3 DNA reads as TGTGCCTGTGACACCGTCGAGGGGGCCGCTGCACGACAGATGTTTTTC.

This clone counts as large. This sequence joins TRDV2 and TRDJ1; 9 bases map to TRDD3. The germline V gene encodes CDR1 GEAIGNYY and CDR2 EKD. The CDR3 is 14 amino acids. V lost 2 bases, J lost 5 bases, and 5 bases stayed unmatched. The CDR3 nucleotides are TGTGCCTGTGACAACTGGGGGAAAAAAGATAAACTCATCTTT. The encoded protein is CACDNWGKKDKLIF.

This clone was seen a few times. The V call is TRDV2, the J call TRDJ1; 9 bases fit TRDD3. The CDR3 totals 15 residues. CDR1 and CDR2 (germline): GEAIGNYY, EKD. Trimming at V came to 2 bases and at J to 0 bases, leaving 3 bases not matched to a gene. CDR3 DNA: TGTGCCTGTGACATACTGGGGGAGCACACCGATAAACTCATCTTT. Translation: CACDILGEHTDKLIF.

As for this clone: TCRdb lists a protein that is different at residue 13 from the translated DNA; the protein given here uses the DNA translation. The chain links TRDV2 to TRDJ3; weak D call: TRDD3 (6 bases). Looked up from germline, CDR1 is GEAIGNYY and CDR2 is EKD. The CDR3 runs 20 residues. In nucleotides, the CDR3 is TGTGCCTGTGACACCCCGAGTGGGGGTCCCAGCTCCTGTGACACCCGACAGATGTTTTTC. It codes for CACDTPSGGPSSCDTRQMFF.

By sample share, this clone is large (0.1 to 1%). The sample carries other DNA sequences with the same CDR3. The chain uses TRDV2 and TRDJ1; TRDD3 might be the D (6 bases). The CDR3 is 16 amino acids. V lost 3 bases and J 2 bases, leaving 18 bases between the germline ends. Looked up from germline, CDR1 is GEAIGNYY and CDR2 is EKD. The CDR3 DNA reads TGTGCCTGTGACGAGTTACAAGGGGATCCTACCGATAAACTCATCTTT. Its translation: CACDELQGDPTDKLIF.

By proportion, this clone is medium-sized. This likely reflects a read error, since a far larger clone is one base away. Other DNA sequences in the same sample also yield this CDR3. The rearrangement joins TRDV2 to TRDJ3; 13 bases are a match to TRDD3. This CDR3 is built from 20 residues. CDR1 is GEAIGNYY and CDR2 is EKD in the germline V gene. CDR3: CACDTVLGDTRSWDTRQMFF. The CDR3 nucleotides are TGTGCCTGCGACACCGTACTGGGGGATACGCGGTCCTGGGACACCCGACAGATGTTTTTC.

The table lists this clone with a few counts. This likely came from a read error, as a far larger clone is one base away. V gene TRDV2 combines with J gene TRDJ3, with TRDD3 identical over 13 bases. CDR3 length equals 20 residues. Per germline, CDR1 GEAIGNYY and CDR2 EKD. CDR3 amino acids: CACDTVLGDTRSWDARQMFF. CDR3 DNA: TGTGCCTGTGACACCGTACTGGGGGATACGCGGTCCTGGGACGCCCGACAGATGTTTTTC.

This clone is classed as medium-sized (0.01 to 0.1%). This chain joins TRDV2 and TRDJ1; 11 bases line up with TRDD3. After removal of 2 bases from V and 5 bases from J, the junction contained 3 bases not matched to a gene. CDR1 GEAIGNYY and CDR2 EKD come from the germline V gene. CDR3 length: 14 residues. This chain's CDR3 is CACDKLGDKDKLIF. In nucleotides, the CDR3 is TGTGCCTGTGACAAACTGGGGGATAAGGATAAACTCATCTTT.

About this clone: The protein TCRdb lists belongs to a much larger clone and differs from this DNA's translation at residue 6, which points to a read error; the protein shown is made from the DNA. The chain couples TRDV2 to TRDJ3, with D unclear. Per the germline V gene, CDR1 is GEAIGNYY and CDR2 is EKD. V was shortened by 0 bases and J by 3 bases, with 17 bases between the two germline ends. The CDR3 is 19 amino acids. Here the CDR3 DNA reads TGTGCCTGTGACACCAGAGGAGCTGTTAGGGGCTGGGACACCCGACAGATGTTTTTC. Protein: CACDTRGAVRGWDTRQMFF.

Only a few counts were recorded for this clone. A read error is possible here, since a much larger clone lies one base away. The identical CDR3 is also encoded by other nucleotide sequences in the sample. This sequence joins TRDV2 and TRDJ1; TRDD3 aligns across 13 bases. Germline loops: CDR1 GEAIGNYY, CDR2 EKD. The CDR3 totals 16 residues. After removal of 3 bases from V and 5 bases from J, the junction contained 8 bases not matched to a gene. CDR3 coding DNA: TGTGCCTGTGACGCTCTACTGGGGGATACGCCTGATAAACTCATCTTT. Residues: CACDALLGDTPDKLIF.

With regard to this clone: A read error may be the cause here, since a much bigger clone is one base away. The chain recombines TRDV1 with TRDJ1, with 10 nucleotides matching TRDD3. The V segment lost 6 bases and the J segment 2 bases; nucleotides outside the gene matches: 36. There are 25 residues in the CDR3. Per germline, CDR1 TSWWSYY and CDR2 QGS. The CDR3 coding sequence is TGTGCTCTTGGAGGTCTTTCGTGGGGGATATCATGTCGCTTTGGGGGATACCGGGGGACCGATAAACTCATCTTT. Translating gives CALGGLSWGISCRFGGYRGTDKLIF.

This clone showed up just a few times. This may arise from a read error, as a much more abundant clone is one base away. The rearrangement links TRDV2 to TRDJ1, with 12 bases fitting TRDD3. After removal of 0 bases from V and 0 bases from J, the junction contained 7 bases not matched to a gene. Germline loops: CDR1 GEAIGNYY, CDR2 EKD. CDR3 length equals 18 residues. The CDR3 sequence is CACDTLLGDTRNTDKLIF. In nucleotides, the CDR3 is TGTGCCTGTGACACCCTCCTGGGGGATACGCGGAACACCGATAAACTCATCTTT.

This clone has only a few counts. A much larger clone lies a single base off, so this may be a read error. This chain connects TRDV2 to TRDJ1; the D is unclear. This CDR3 is built from 15 residues. In germline, CDR1 is GEAIGNYY, CDR2 EKD. CDR3 DNA sequence: TGTGCCTGTGACACCGTGGGTCGGTACACCGATAACCTCATCTTT. It specifies CACDTVGRYTDNLIF.

To note about this clone: This DNA translates differently at residue 9 from the TCRdb protein, which is that of a much larger clone; a read error is likely, and the protein shown is the DNA's own translation. This chain connects TRDV2 to TRDJ3, with a possible D match to TRDD3 (6 bases). From germline, CDR1 is GEAIGNYY and CDR2 EKD. V lost 6 bases to trimming and J lost 0 bases, with 23 bases between them. The CDR3 spans 20 residues. CDR3: CACFVLAGVPSSWDTRQMFF. In nucleotides, the CDR3 is TGTGCCTGTTTCGTGTTGGCTGGGGTCCCGAGCTCCTGGGACACCCGACAGATGTTTTTC.

This clone qualifies as medium-sized. The chain links TRDV2 to TRDJ3, with 7 bases matching TRDD3. Per the germline V gene, CDR1 is GEAIGNYY and CDR2 is EKD. V dropped 1 base and J dropped 0; count of bases not matched to a gene: 17. The CDR3 runs 22 residues. CDR3 loop: CACDTVSRWDTFSSWDTRQMFF. Written as DNA, the CDR3 is TGTGCCTGTGACACAGTTTCGCGATGGGATACATTTAGCTCCTGGGACACCCGACAGATGTTTTTC.

A note on this clone: Sequence at one end of the junction differs from germline and may be a read error. The rearrangement uses TRDV2 and TRDJ3; possibly TRDD3 for D (6 bases). The germline gives CDR1 GEAIGNYY, CDR2 EKD. There are 22 residues in the CDR3. The CDR3 is CACDTVRGDTHWSSRDTRQMFF. CDR3 DNA sequence: TGTGCCTGTGACACCGTTCGGGGGGACACGCACTGGAGCTCCCGGGACACCCGACAGATGTTTTTC.

To note about this clone: This may arise from a read error, as a much more abundant clone is one base away. The genes are TRDV2 and TRDJ1; 9 nucleotides match TRDD3. Per germline, CDR1 GEAIGNYY and CDR2 EKD. The CDR3 loop spans 18 amino acids. For the CDR3, the DNA is TGTGCCTGTGACACCCTCCTAAGAGCGGGGATACGCACCGATAAACCCATCTTT. It translates to CACDTLLRAGIRTDKPIF.

This clone was seen a handful of times. The CDR3 bases are TGTGCCTGTGACACCGTACTGGGGGATACGTGGAGCTACACCGATAAACTCATCTTT. The encoded protein is CACDTVLGDTWSYTDKLIF. The rearrangement uses TRDV2 and TRDJ1, with 13 positions matching TRDD3. CDR3 length: 19 amino acids. CDR1 and CDR2 from the germline V gene are GEAIGNYY and EKD. V was pared by 0 bases and J by 0 bases, with 9 bases of the junction left unmatched.

Relative to its sample, this clone is medium-sized (0.01 to 0.1%). V gene TRDV2 combines with J gene TRDJ3; TRDD3 agrees at 10 bases. V shed 0 bases, J shed 11 bases, and the junction held 6 bases outside the gene matches. Germline V CDR1 and CDR2: GEAIGNYY, EKD. CDR3 length equals 16 residues. The chain's CDR3 is CACDTVEGGYARQMFF. The CDR3 DNA reads as TGTGCCTGTGACACCGTGGAAGGGGGATACGCCCGACAGATGTTTTTC.

Of note for this clone: This may arise from a read error, as a much more abundant clone is one base away. This sample also contains other DNA sequences that code for the same CDR3. This rearrangement joins TRDV2 to TRDJ1; 11 nucleotides agree with TRDD3. CDR3 length equals 17 residues. Germline V gene lookup returns CDR1 GEAIGNYY and CDR2 EKD. Unmatched junction bases numbered 11, after V lost 1 base and J lost 5 bases. CDR3 coding DNA: TGTGCCTGTGACACTCTCAGTGGGGGATACGCGACTGATAAACTCATCTTT. This encodes CACDTLSGGYATDKLIF.

This clone has more than one count but fewer than ten. A clone one base away is much larger, so this may be a read error. V usage is TRDV2 and J usage is TRDJ1; 7 nucleotides line up with TRDD3. Per the germline V gene, CDR1 is GEAIGNYY and CDR2 is EKD. Germline trimming cut 4 bases from V and 0 bases from J; bases unmatched to any gene: 16. The CDR3 length is 18 residues. CDR3 residues: CACEQIGGPARYTDKLIF. The DNA of the CDR3 is TGTGCCTGTGAACAAATTGGGGGACCCGCACGTTACACCGATAAACTCATCTTT.